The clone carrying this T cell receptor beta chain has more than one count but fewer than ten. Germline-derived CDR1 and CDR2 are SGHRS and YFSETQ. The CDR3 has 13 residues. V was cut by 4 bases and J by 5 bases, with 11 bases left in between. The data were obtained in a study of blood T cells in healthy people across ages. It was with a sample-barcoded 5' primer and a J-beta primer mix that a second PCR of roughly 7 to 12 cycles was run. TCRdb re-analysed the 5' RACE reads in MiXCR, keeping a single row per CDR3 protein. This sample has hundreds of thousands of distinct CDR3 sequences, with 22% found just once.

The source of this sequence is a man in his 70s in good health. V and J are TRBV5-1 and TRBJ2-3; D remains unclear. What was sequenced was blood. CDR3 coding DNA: TGCGCCAGCAGCCCCCTCCTACTAGATACGCAGTATTTT. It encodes CASSPLLLDTQYF.